This T cell receptor beta chain was identified in a study of OX40 agonist ivuxolimab in advanced cancers. To note about this clone: As yet, its antigen is unknown.

V shed 2 bases and J shed 0 bases, with 13 bases lying between them. The CDR3 runs 16 residues. Per the germline V gene, CDR1 is LNHDA and CDR2 is SQIVND (reference sequence). Assay used: immunoSEQ multiplex PCR; TCRdb lists only in-frame clones, some missing. The sample comprises under 85,000 clones, about nine tenths of which are singletons, and about 2.5% rests with the top ten. The study's findings and limits: Compared with others, partial responders at 0.1-3.0 mg/kg displayed clonal expansion among the lowest.

This sequence was found in an adult with an advanced solid tumor such as melanoma, head and neck, liver or kidney cancer. V usage is TRBV19 and J usage is TRBJ1-1; D not certain. This sample comprised CD4+ or CD8+ T cells sorted from blood, obtained in a trial of the OX40 agonist ivuxolimab. The CDR3 sequence is CASSISDIYLNTEAFF. The CDR3 DNA is TGTGCCAGTAGTATAAGTGACATCTATTTGAACACTGAAGCTTTCTTT.